The 29 T cell receptor beta chains below were found in one sample sequenced in a study of control samples from healthy donors and cancer patients. Produced via immunoSEQ multiplex PCR; TCRdb's table is partial and in-frame only. The sample includes roughly 120,000 clones, 70% to 90% of them seen just once. What was sequenced was blood. The receptors originated from a woman in her seventies in good health.

The chain employs TRBV7-3 and TRBJ1-2; TRBD1 aligns across 7 bases. The J segment lost 3 bases and the V segment lost 5 bases, leaving 3 bases of the junction unmatched. CDR3 size: 13 residues. CDR1 is SGHTA and CDR2 is FQGTGA in the germline V gene. CDR3 sequence reads: CASSPTGYYGYTF. DNA for the CDR3: TGTGCCAGCAGCCCGACAGGGTACTATGGCTACACCTTC.

The rearrangement joins TRBV11-2 to TRBJ1-2; the D gene is possibly TRBD1 (5 bases). The CDR3 sequence is 15 residues long. V lost 1 base to trimming and J lost 2 bases, with 11 bases between them. Germline CDR1 reads SGHAT; CDR2 reads FQNNGV. CDR3 in amino acids: CASSLVAGPNYGYTF. The CDR3 nucleotides read TGTGCCAGCAGCTTAGTGGCGGGACCGAACTATGGCTACACCTTC.

The chain carries TRBV13 and TRBJ2-1; perhaps TRBD2 as D (6 bases). V was cut by 6 bases and J by 8 bases, with 20 bases left in between. CDR3 size: 15 residues. The germline V gene encodes CDR1 PRHDT and CDR2 FYEKMQ (reference sequence). CDR3 in DNA: TGTGCCAGCAGGCACCCGGGACTTCCCTTGGATGAGCAGTTCTTC. It encodes CASRHPGLPLDEQFF.

V usage is TRBV19 and J usage is TRBJ1-4; 7 nucleotides align to TRBD1. This CDR3 contains 16 residues. CDR1 and CDR2 from the germline V gene are LNHDA and SQIVND (reference sequence). Trimming took 2 bases from V and 8 from J; bases not matched to a gene: 11. Written as DNA, the CDR3 is TGTGCCAGTAGTATATCCCCGACAGGGCGTCAAGAAAAACTGTTTTTT. Translating gives CASSISPTGRQEKLFF.

This chain joins TRBV2 and TRBJ1-3, with D unresolved. The CDR3 loop spans 12 amino acids. Trimming shortened V by 8 bases and J by 4 bases, and 9 bases separated the two germline ends. Germline V gives CDR1 SNHLY, CDR2 FYNNEI. The CDR3 sequence is CASWPAGNTIYF. The CDR3 DNA is TGTGCCAGCTGGCCCGCCGGAAACACCATATATTTT.

Comments on this clone: A read error may account for a junction end that differs from germline. The genes are TRBV14 and TRBJ2-7; maybe TRBD2 (5 bases). Germline V CDR1 and CDR2: SGHDN, FVKESK. This CDR3 region has 12 residues. The CDR3 DNA follows: TGTGCCAGCAGCCAAGATATAGGGAGTTTGGACTTC. Its protein is CASSQDIGSLDF.

This chain joins TRBV6-2 or TRBV6-3 and TRBJ1-1; D gene uncertain. Between the trimmed V and J ends, which lost 0 bases and 5 bases, there was a span of 10 bases. Germline V gene data show CDR1 as MNHEY and CDR2 as SVGEGT. The CDR3 runs to 14 residues. The CDR3 bases are TGTGCCAGCAGTTACTCGATGGCGGGGACTGAAGCTTTCTTT. It codes for CASSYSMAGTEAFF.

The genes are TRBV4-1 and TRBJ1-5; 8 bases match TRBD1. V lost 2 bases and J lost 4; bases outside the gene matches: 7. The CDR3 covers 16 residues. Germline CDR1 MGHRA, CDR2 YSYEKL. CDR3 bases: TGCGCCAGCAGCCAAACGGGACAGGAGACAAATCAGCCCCAGCATTTT. Translated, it gives CASSQTGQETNQPQHF.

The rearrangement uses TRBV4-3 and TRBJ1-2; D may be TRBD1 (5 bases). Trimming cost V 0 bases and J 4 bases, with 12 bases left between them. The CDR3 sequence is 15 residues long. The germline CDR1 and CDR2 sequences are LGHNA and YSLEER. The CDR3 DNA follows: TGCGCCAGCAGCCAAGATCCGCAGGGAAGCTATGGCTACACCTTC. Translated: CASSQDPQGSYGYTF.

The genes are TRBV5-5 and TRBJ1-2; tentatively, D is TRBD1 (6 bases). The V end lost 4 bases, the J end lost 4 bases, and 8 bases lay between the germline ends. Germline loops: CDR1 SGHKS, CDR2 YYEKEE (reference sequence). This CDR3 has 12 residues. The chain's CDR3 is CASSRDIYGYTF. Written as DNA, the CDR3 is TGTGCCAGCAGCCGGGACATCTATGGCTACACCTTC.

About this clone itself: Additional DNA sequences in this sample encode the identical CDR3. The chain recombines TRBV5-1 with TRBJ1-5; D remains ambiguous. The CDR3 is 14 residues long. Germline CDR1 SGHRS, CDR2 YFSETQ. V lost 0 bases, J lost 4 bases, and 8 bases lay in between. CDR3 DNA: TGCGCCAGCAGCTTGGGTGGCCCTAATCAGCCCCAGCATTTT. This translates into CASSLGGPNQPQHF.

The chain carries TRBV3-1 (or the pseudogene TRBV3-2) and TRBJ1-1; D might be TRBD1 (5 bases). Germline V lookup: CDR1 LGHDT, CDR2 YNNKEL (reference sequence). The length of the CDR3 is 14 residues. The V end lost 4 bases, the J end lost 2 bases, and 11 bases lay between the germline ends. CDR3 nucleotides: TGTGCCAGCAGCCGACAACAGGTCAACACTGAAGCTTTCTTT. This translates into CASSRQQVNTEAFF.

The chain employs TRBV2 and TRBJ1-5, with TRBD1 identical over 7 bases. Germline trimming cut 8 bases from V and 0 bases from J; bases unmatched to any gene: 7. Germline values: CDR1 SNHLY, CDR2 FYNNEI. CDR3 length: 15 amino acids. The CDR3 here is CASSPGQSSNQPQHF. Here the CDR3 DNA reads TGTGCCAGCTCCCCGGGACAGAGTAGCAATCAGCCCCAGCATTTT.

This sequence joins TRBV6-1 and TRBJ1-1, with D possibly matching TRBD1 (6 bases). With 1 base removed from V and 1 base from J, the gap between germline ends came to 13 bases. The length of the CDR3 is 16 residues. Germline V gene lookup returns CDR1 MNHNS and CDR2 SASEGT. In DNA form, the CDR3 reads TGTGCCAGCAGTGAAGGCTGGGGGCTGCCGAACACTGAAGCTTTCTTT. Translating it yields CASSEGWGLPNTEAFF.

CDR3 in amino acids: CASSPRPGENYGYTF. The DNA for the CDR3 is TGCGCCAGCAGCCCCAGGCCAGGAGAGAACTATGGCTACACCTTC. The V and J genes are TRBV5-1 and TRBJ1-2; D remains unclear. V lost 4 bases to trimming and J lost 2 bases, with 15 bases between them. This CDR3 contains 15 residues. Looked up from germline, CDR1 is SGHRS and CDR2 is YFSETQ.

The chain joins TRBV6-5 to TRBJ1-1; 7 positions agree with TRBD1. CDR3 length: 14 amino acids. J was trimmed by 2 bases and V by 7 bases; bases with no gene match: 7. Germline V gene lookup returns CDR1 MNHEY and CDR2 SVGAGI. The CDR3 protein is CASNKGQRNTEAFF. The CDR3 coding sequence is TGTGCCAGCAATAAGGGACAGCGCAACACTGAAGCTTTCTTT.

This clone was found once. For the CDR3, the DNA is TGTGCCAGCAGCCAGGCCCTGGGGACAGGCTATGGCTACACCTTC. This sequence encodes CASSQALGTGYGYTF. The V gene is TRBV4-2, the J gene TRBJ1-2, with TRBD1 matching over 8 bases. Trimming removed 3 bases from V and 4 bases from J; junction bases left unmatched: 7. CDR3 length: 15 amino acids. The germline gives CDR1 LGHNA, CDR2 YNFKEQ.

This chain connects TRBV6-1 to TRBJ1-4, with D perhaps matching TRBD1 (6 bases). Germline loops: CDR1 MNHNS, CDR2 SASEGT. The CDR3 has 16 residues. Trimming removed 4 bases at V and 4 bases at J, with 16 bases between. DNA for the CDR3: TGTGCCAGCAGTGGGGACAAGACAGTACTTAATGAAAAACTGTTTTTT. It translates to CASSGDKTVLNEKLFF.

This rearrangement joins TRBV5-1 to TRBJ1-4; the D is unclear. The CDR3 loop spans 18 amino acids. In germline, CDR1 is SGHRS, CDR2 YFSETQ. Trimming left V 0 bases short and J 0 bases short, with 15 bases between. In DNA, the CDR3 is TGCGCCAGCAGCTTGGTCAGTTCAGGATCTGCAACTAATGAAAAACTGTTTTTT. It encodes CASSLVSSGSATNEKLFF.

The genes are TRBV11-3 and TRBJ2-7; D call uncertain. This CDR3 is built from 15 residues. Germline CDR1 is SGHNT and CDR2 is YENEEA. Trimming took off 2 bases at V and 5 bases at J, with 16 bases between the two ends. The DNA of the CDR3 is TGTGCCAGCAGCTTAAGCTCGGCCACCGACGACGAGCAGTACTTC. This gives the protein CASSLSSATDDEQYF.

The V gene is TRBV4-2, the J gene TRBJ1-2; 9 nucleotides line up with TRBD1. After removal of 2 bases from V and 4 bases from J, the junction contained 8 bases not matched to a gene. The germline V gene has CDR1 LGHNA and CDR2 YNFKEQ. This CDR3 has 16 residues. The CDR3 DNA sequence: TGTGCCAGCAGCCAAAGTGGGGGACAGGGCGGCTATGGCTACACCTTC. Translated, it gives CASSQSGGQGGYGYTF.

The chain carries TRBV24-1 and TRBJ2-3; D possibly matches TRBD1 or TRBD2 (5 bases each). The CDR3 totals 16 residues. Trimming took 4 bases from V and 0 from J, leaving 13 bases between them. Germline V gene lookup returns CDR1 KGHDR and CDR2 SFDVKD. In nucleotides, the CDR3 is TGTGCCACCAGTGACCCCGGGACGGATAGCACAGATACGCAGTATTTT. Amino acids: CATSDPGTDSTDTQYF.

The gene calls are TRBV6-5 and TRBJ1-2; no clear D. The CDR3 loop spans 13 amino acids. Germline V gives CDR1 MNHEY, CDR2 SVGAGI. V was pared by 5 bases and J by 1 base, with 8 bases between. CDR3 residues: CASSTRLNYGYTF. CDR3 nucleotide sequence: TGTGCCAGCAGTACCAGGCTTAACTATGGCTACACCTTC.

This sequence joins TRBV7-2 and TRBJ2-5, with TRBD2 matching over 8 bases. The CDR3 runs 15 residues. The germline CDR1 and CDR2 sequences are SGHTA and FQGNSA. J gave up 5 bases and V 4 bases, and 9 bases lay outside the gene matches. The CDR3 protein is CASSSQSGGEETQYF. Written as DNA, the CDR3 is TGTGCCAGCAGCTCTCAGTCGGGGGGGGAGGAGACCCAGTACTTC.

This sequence joins TRBV4-3 and TRBJ1-6; D call uncertain. The CDR3 is made up of 15 amino acids. The V and J ends lost 1 base and 8 bases respectively, with 12 bases between them. Germline V gene data show CDR1 as LGHNA and CDR2 as YSLEER. As DNA, the CDR3 is TGCGCCAGCAGCCAAGTTGGATTTAGTGATTCACCCCTCCACTTT. It yields the protein CASSQVGFSDSPLHF.

This CDR3 reads CASSLSPTEAFF. The CDR3 DNA reads TGTGCCAGCAGCTTGTCCCCCACTGAAGCTTTCTTT. The chain joins TRBV12-3 or TRBV12-4 to TRBJ1-1; no definite D call. This CDR3 is built from 12 residues. V was shortened by 6 bases and J by 4 bases, with 9 bases between the two germline ends.

This rearrangement joins TRBV18 to TRBJ2-5, with 7 bases fitting TRBD2. Germline V gene lookup returns CDR1 KGHSH and CDR2 LQKENI. V was clipped by 4 bases and J by 5 bases; unmatched bases: 7. This CDR3 has 14 residues. CDR3 sequence (DNA): TGTGCCAGCTCACGGGGCGGGGGACTGGAGACCCAGTACTTC. Protein product: CASSRGGGLETQYF.

This chain uses TRBV6-6 with TRBJ2-7; D is undetermined. The ends were cut back, 0 bases at V and 5 bases at J, with 8 bases in the middle. The CDR3 has 13 amino acids. CDR1 is MNHNY, CDR2 SVGAGI, per germline (reference sequence). The CDR3 coding sequence is TGTGCCAGCAGTTACTCGGAAAGGGACGAGCAGTACTTC. Protein product: CASSYSERDEQYF.

The chain is built from TRBV7-3 and TRBJ1-6; TRBD1 might be the D (6 bases). Trimming shortened V by 2 bases and J by 6 bases, and 11 bases separated the two germline ends. From germline, CDR1 is SGHTA and CDR2 FQGTGA. CDR3 length equals 15 residues. CDR3 coding DNA: TGTGCCAGCAGCTTAGAAGGGGGTGGTAATTCACCCCTCCACTTT. Translating gives CASSLEGGGNSPLHF.